The rows below give T cell receptor beta chains drawn from one sample of a study of blood T cell repertoires in COVID-19. Profiled with immunoSEQ multiplex PCR; TCRdb holds only in-frame clones, not every one. This sample has about 100,000 clones; 88% occur once, and the top ten carry 2.5% to 3.5%. The sequencing sample was made of peripheral blood. Receptors originate from a woman at least 80 years old with acute or convalescent COVID-19. CDR3s include the opening cysteine and the closing phenylalanine or tryptophan. D genes are given only for firm matches.

V,D,J,CDR3
TRBV5-1,.,TRBJ2-7,CASSLRRGGYEQYF
TRBV5-4,TRBD1,TRBJ1-2,CASSLEIGTELLGYTF
TRBV6-5,TRBD1,TRBJ2-7,CASRTGTAAIYEQYF
TRBV7-9,TRBD2,TRBJ2-2,CASSLELGLAGAGTGELFF
TRBV18,.,TRBJ2-5,CASSPEQETQYF
TRBV18,.,TRBJ2-7,CASSPQGRASYEQYF
TRBV5-1,.,TRBJ2-3,CASSLVGGPITDTQYF
TRBV6-5,TRBD1,TRBJ1-2,CASRPTGVWYGYTF
TRBV7-2,.,TRBJ1-2,CASSNAGGYTF
TRBV10-3,.,TRBJ1-1,CAIRDEGVTTEAFF
TRBV6-5,.,TRBJ1-1,CASSYSGGNTEAFF
TRBV7-2,.,TRBJ1-1,CASSLLGARNTEAFF
TRBV4-3,TRBD2,TRBJ2-1,CASSQGGGLAGHSSYNEQFF
TRBV7-9,.,TRBJ1-1,CASSLATVNTEAFF
TRBV6-2/TRBV6-3,TRBD1,TRBJ2-1,CASSYRGRYATNEQFF
TRBV10-1,TRBD1,TRBJ1-1,CASRANRGCSF
TRBV7-2,.,TRBJ1-1,CASSWSTTGKAFF